Sequencing of this TCR beta chain was carried out in a study of cytomegalovirus exposure and HLA in healthy donors. Whole-study findings and limits: A few chains tied to CMV proved CMV antigen-specific in vitro. TCR beta chains numbering some 160 were designated cytomegalovirus-associated.

The germline V gene encodes CDR1 SGHRS and CDR2 YFSETQ. This CDR3 has 13 amino acids. V was clipped by 7 bases and J by 1 base, with 11 bases between them. The data were produced by immunoSEQ multiplex PCR, yet TCRdb's version contains in-frame clones alone and is incomplete. The sample carries about 250,000 clones, more than 85% recorded once. This clone was observed once. Its antigen is still unknown. This TCR was sampled from a young man in good health and CMV-seropositive. This sequence joins TRBV5-1 and TRBJ1-1, with a possible D match to TRBD1 (5 bases). Source material: PBMCs. The CDR3 DNA is TGCGCCAGCGGCGGGACCCAGAACACTGAAGCTTTCTTT. Its translation is CASGGTQNTEAFF.